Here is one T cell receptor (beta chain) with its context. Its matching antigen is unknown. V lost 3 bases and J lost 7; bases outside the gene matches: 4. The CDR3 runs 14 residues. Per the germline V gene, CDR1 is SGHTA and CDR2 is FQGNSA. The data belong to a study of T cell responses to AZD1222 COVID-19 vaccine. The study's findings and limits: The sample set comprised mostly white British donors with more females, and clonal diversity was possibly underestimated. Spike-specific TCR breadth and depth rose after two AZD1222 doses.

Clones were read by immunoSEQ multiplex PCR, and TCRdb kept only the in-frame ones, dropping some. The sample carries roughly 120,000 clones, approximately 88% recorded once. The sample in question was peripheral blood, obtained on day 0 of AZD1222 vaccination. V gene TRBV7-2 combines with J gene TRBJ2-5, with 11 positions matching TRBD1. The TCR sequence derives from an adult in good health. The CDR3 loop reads CASSLAGTGGTQYF. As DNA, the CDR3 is TGTGCCAGCAGCTTGGCCGGGACAGGGGGGACCCAGTACTTC.